A selection of T cell receptor beta chains follows, all from one sample in a study of blood T cell repertoires in COVID-19. Produced via immunoSEQ multiplex PCR; TCRdb's table is partial and in-frame only. The sample records fewer than 350,000 clones, less than 85% being singletons. Material for sequencing was PBMCs or T cells enriched from blood (not recorded which). These receptors were taken from a woman aged 25 to 45 who had been exposed to COVID-19. CDR3s include the opening cysteine and the closing phenylalanine or tryptophan. Fields, in order: D gene, J gene, clone size, V gene, CDR3 protein, CDR3 DNA. A D gene is named only where the DNA matches it firmly. The size field is filled for only some rows; it gives once, few, many or a size class.

>NA|TRBJ2-7|NA|TRBV7-8
CASSNRDLGYEQYF
TGTGCCAGCAGTAACCGGGACTTGGGTTACGAGCAGTACTTC
>NA|TRBJ1-6|once|TRBV5-8
CASSLAGEGSPLHF
TGTGCCAGCAGCTTGGCAGGGGAAGGCTCACCCCTCCACTTT
>NA|TRBJ2-3|NA|TRBV15
CATSRAGTSTDTQYF
TGTGCCACCAGCAGAGCCGGGACTAGCACAGATACGCAGTATTTT
>TRBD1|TRBJ1-5|NA|TRBV7-2
CASSFDRGSNQPQHF
TGTGCCAGCAGCTTTGACAGGGGTAGCAATCAGCCCCAGCATTTT
>TRBD1|TRBJ2-1|NA|TRBV30
CAWSDGQGQYNEQFF
TGTGCCTGGAGCGACGGACAGGGACAATACAATGAGCAGTTCTTC
>TRBD2|TRBJ2-1|NA|TRBV19
CASSIDMGLADYNEQFF
TGTGCCAGTAGTATAGATATGGGACTAGCGGACTACAATGAGCAGTTCTTC
>NA|TRBJ2-1|NA|TRBV5-6
CASSRQGPYNEQFF
TGTGCCAGCAGCCGGCAGGGGCCCTACAATGAGCAGTTCTTC
>TRBD2|TRBJ2-3|NA|TRBV7-2
CASSPGLAGGLSTDTQYF
TGTGCCAGCAGCCCGGGACTAGCGGGGGGGCTTAGCACAGATACGCAGTATTTT
>NA|TRBJ1-1|NA|TRBV4-3
CASSQDAITGRNTEAFF
TGCGCCAGCAGCCAAGATGCCATTACGGGGAGGAACACTGAAGCTTTCTTT
>NA|TRBJ2-2|NA|TRBV28
CASSSTGLVTGELFF
TGTGCCAGCAGTTCTACCGGACTGGTCACCGGGGAGCTGTTTTTT
>TRBD1|TRBJ2-1|NA|TRBV5-8
CASRAGTGGYNEQFF
TGTGCCAGCAGAGCCGGGACAGGGGGCTACAATGAGCAGTTCTTC
>TRBD2|TRBJ2-3|NA|TRBV12-5
CASVQRGVTDTQYF
TGTGCTAGTGTCCAGCGGGGCGTCACAGATACGCAGTATTTT
>NA|TRBJ2-2|NA|TRBV7-9
CASSLDATGELFF
TGTGCCAGCAGCTTAGATGCGACCGGGGAGCTGTTTTTT
>NA|TRBJ2-7|NA|TRBV28
CACQTETYEQYF
TGTGCCTGTCAGACAGAGACCTACGAGCAGTACTTC
>TRBD1|TRBJ2-1|NA|TRBV7-3
CASSIDRDRNEQFF
TGTGCCAGCAGCATTGACAGGGATCGGAATGAGCAGTTCTTC
>TRBD2|TRBJ2-1|NA|TRBV9
CASSESGGAENEQFF
TGTGCCAGCAGCGAGAGCGGGGGGGCGGAAAATGAGCAGTTCTTC
>NA|TRBJ1-1|NA|TRBV6-1
CASSEDRFEAFF
TGTGCCAGCAGTGAGGACAGATTTGAAGCTTTCTTT
>NA|TRBJ2-1|once|TRBV19
CASSTPPRGHEQFF
TGTGCCAGTAGTACCCCCCCCAGGGGCCATGAGCAGTTCTTC
>TRBD1|TRBJ1-1|once|TRBV29-1
CSVVKGQLNTEAFF
TGCAGCGTTGTTAAGGGACAGTTGAACACTGAAGCTTTCTTT
>NA|TRBJ2-2|NA|TRBV21-1
CASSKEDSRPTGELFF
TGTGCCAGCAGCAAGGAGGACAGTCGACCTACCGGGGAGCTGTTTTTT
>NA|TRBJ1-6|NA|TRBV6-4
CASSTTGGSPLHF
TGTGCCAGCAGTACAACGGGGGGTTCACCCCTCCACTTT
>TRBD1|TRBJ1-5|NA|TRBV5-1
CASSLDREGQPQHF
TGCGCCAGCAGCTTAGACAGGGAAGGCCAGCCCCAGCATTTT
>TRBD2|TRBJ2-1|NA|TRBV19
CASSPGLAGNEQFF
TGTGCCAGTAGTCCTGGACTAGCGGGCAATGAGCAGTTCTTC
>TRBD1|TRBJ1-1|NA|TRBV5-1
CASSMDRADTEAFF
TGCGCCAGCAGCATGGACAGGGCGGACACTGAAGCTTTCTTT
>NA|TRBJ2-7|NA|TRBV5-1
CASRTASGPNYEQYF
TGCGCCAGCAGAACAGCGAGCGGACCAAACTACGAGCAGTACTTC
>TRBD1|TRBJ2-2|NA|TRBV7-3
CASSPGTGSGELFF
TGTGCCAGCAGCCCAGGGACAGGGTCCGGGGAGCTGTTTTTT
>NA|TRBJ2-3|NA|TRBV19
CASSWMGGGTDTQYF
TGTGCCAGTAGTTGGATGGGAGGCGGCACAGATACGCAGTATTTT
>NA|TRBJ1-1|few|TRBV30
CAWSVQSRDNTEAFF
TGTGCCTGGAGTGTACAGTCCCGGGATAACACTGAAGCTTTCTTT
>TRBD1|TRBJ1-2|once|TRBV6-2/TRBV6-3
CASSRSPQGAMGYTF
TGTGCCAGCAGCCGCTCCCCACAGGGGGCGATGGGCTACACCTTC